These 4 T cell receptor beta chains were sequenced from one sample in a study of regulatory T cells in long-lasting Graves disease (dated by TCRdb to 2020 to 2023). The library was generated by multiplex PCR. The listed sequencing device is Illumina HiSeq 4000. iRepertoire HTBI primers and Arm-PCR amplification of CDR3 regions were used to construct TCR beta libraries. Through fastp at Q25 and MiXCR, TCRdb rebuilt clones from the public reads, retaining in-frame beta chains. Every entry covers one CDR3 protein and lists the most common genes and DNA from its rows. Across this sample there are 360,000 or so distinct CDR3 sequences, with more than 20% seen only once. 25% to 30% of the sample lies in the top ten. The time point tag for this specimen amounts to: persistent/refractory GD, antithyroid drugs over 5 years with positive TRAb. For both TCR sequencing and RNA sequencing, RNA was extracted from PBMCs in TRIzol.

Sample: peripheral blood mononuclear cells (PBMCs), taken when the disease was refractory, from a patient treated with antithyroid drugs. These receptors came from a woman aged 40 to 50 with Graves disease. Donor details come from another sample of the same person, matched by shared clones.

This clonotype was picked up many times. V gene TRBV7-9 combines with J gene TRBJ2-5; D unclear. V lost 2 bases and J lost 8, with 12 bases in between. Germline CDR1 SEHNR, CDR2 FQNEAQ (reference sequence). The CDR3 has 13 residues. The CDR3 DNA reads as TGTGCCAGCAGCTTATCCCCGGTCGGAACCCAGTACTTC. As protein: CASSLSPVGTQYF.

This clonotype came up many times. This chain links TRBV2 with TRBJ2-5; D gene uncertain. This CDR3 is built from 10 residues. Germline V gene sequence: CDR1 SNHLY, CDR2 FYNNEI. Trimming pared 4 bases from V and 7 bases from J, leaving 4 bases between. CDR3 in DNA: TGTGCCAGCAGTGGGGGGACCCAGTACTTC. Translation gives CASSGGTQYF.

This clonotype was detected only a few times. The V and J genes are TRBV5-6 and TRBJ1-1; TRBD1 matches 9 bases. Germline V gene data show CDR1 as SGHDT and CDR2 as YYEEEE. J gave up 0 bases and V 4 bases, and 7 bases lay outside the gene matches. CDR3 length: 16 residues. Here the CDR3 reads CASSRTGGVMNTEAFF. CDR3 DNA sequence: TGTGCCAGCAGCCGCACAGGGGGCGTCATGAACACTGAAGCTTTCTTT.

This chain links TRBV10-1 with TRBJ1-5; D is uncertain. V gave up 3 bases and J gave up 2 bases, with 11 bases separating them. Per germline, CDR1 WNHNN and CDR2 SYGVQD (reference sequence). CDR3 length: 15 residues. CDR3 in amino acids: CASSDLVEGNQPQHF. CDR3 nucleotide sequence: TGCGCCAGCAGTGACCTCGTTGAGGGCAATCAGCCCCAGCATTTT.